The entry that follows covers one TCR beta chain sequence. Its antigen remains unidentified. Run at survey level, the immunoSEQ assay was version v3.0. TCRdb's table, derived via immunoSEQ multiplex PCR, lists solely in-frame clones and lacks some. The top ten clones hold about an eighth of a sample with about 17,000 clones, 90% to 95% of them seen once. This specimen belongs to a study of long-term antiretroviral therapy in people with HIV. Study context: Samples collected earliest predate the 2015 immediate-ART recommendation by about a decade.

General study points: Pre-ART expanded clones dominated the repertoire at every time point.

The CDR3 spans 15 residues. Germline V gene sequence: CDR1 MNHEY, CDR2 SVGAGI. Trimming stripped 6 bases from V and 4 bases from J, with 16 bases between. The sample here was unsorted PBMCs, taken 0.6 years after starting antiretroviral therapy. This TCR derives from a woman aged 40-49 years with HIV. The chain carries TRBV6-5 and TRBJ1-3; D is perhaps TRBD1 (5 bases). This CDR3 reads CASSRTGLTGNTIYF. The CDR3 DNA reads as TGTGCCAGCAGCCGCACAGGATTGACCGGAAACACCATATATTTT.